The source of this T cell receptor beta chain is a study of blood T cell repertoires in COVID-19. Study-level information: Samples taken during acute and convalescent COVID-19 were collected in the United States, Italy and Spain. In each case, the material was cDNA or gDNA derived from T cells, B-cell-depleted T cells, or PBMCs.

CDR1 is MNHEY, CDR2 SVGEGT, per germline. The CDR3 is made up of 15 amino acids. Trimming pared 2 bases from V and 2 bases from J, leaving 10 bases between. How the authors handled the data: Nucleated cell counts were estimated from reference gene primer amplification. Clones were read by immunoSEQ multiplex PCR, and TCRdb kept only the in-frame ones, dropping some. V and J calls and clone size are those listed in that table; D and trimming were worked out from the DNA. Of 60,000 or so clones listed, 87% were seen once; the top ten hold over 6.5%. This TCR was recovered from a man aged 55 to 69 with acute or convalescent COVID-19. Sequenced material: peripheral blood. The genes are TRBV6-2 or TRBV6-3 and TRBJ1-5; D ambiguous. The CDR3 DNA sequence: TGTGCCAGCAGTTACGAGGGTAAGGGCAATCAGCCCCAGCATTTT. Translating it yields CASSYEGKGNQPQHF.